The sequence of this T cell receptor (beta chain) was determined in a study of CD8+ T cells in alopecia areata. In germline, CDR1 is SGDLS, CDR2 YYNGEE. The CDR3 is 15 amino acids. Trimming stripped 0 bases from V and 2 bases from J, with 9 bases between. It was cDNA, reverse transcribed from extracted RNA, that served as the sequencing template. TCRdb's copy holds only in-frame clones and misses some; the assay was immunoSEQ multiplex PCR. The sample lists some 180,000 clones; over 55% were seen once. Individuals with alopecia areata gave both lesional scalp punch biopsies and peripheral blood for collection. Worth noting for this clone: The same CDR3 can be traced to other DNA sequences in this sample.

The receptor was derived from a human donor with alopecia areata. The chain is built from TRBV9 and TRBJ2-1; D is possibly TRBD2 (7 bases). The sequencing used CD4+ T cells sorted from blood, collected at week 0. CDR3 coding DNA: TGTGCCAGCAGCGTAGGAGGGGGGGCCTACAATGAGCAGTTCTTC. Encoded protein: CASSVGGGAYNEQFF.